One and the same sample provided the 24 T cell receptor beta chains below, sequenced in a study of cytomegalovirus exposure and HLA in healthy donors. The PCR contained 60 Vbeta and 13 Jbeta primers. Profiled with immunoSEQ multiplex PCR; TCRdb holds only in-frame clones, not every one. The data show roughly 130,000 clones, roughly 76% seen once. Sequencing was done on a sample of PBMCs. Source of these receptors: a woman between 35 and 50 years old in good health and CMV-seronegative.

The chain is built from TRBV15 and TRBJ1-5; no clear D gene. Trimming cost V 0 bases and J 8 bases, with 11 bases left between them. Per germline, CDR1 LNHNV and CDR2 YYDKDF (reference sequence). This CDR3 comprises 14 residues. CDR3 DNA: TGTGCCACCAGCAGAGATCCAACGGGAGAGCCCCAGCATTTT. Its protein product is CATSRDPTGEPQHF.

The chain employs TRBV6-4 and TRBJ1-2, with a weak D call TRBD1 (6 bases). From germline, CDR1 is MRHNA and CDR2 SNTAGT. V was clipped by 7 bases and J by 7 bases, with 19 bases between them. The CDR3 runs 14 residues. CDR3 residues: CASIGGRRLGGYTF. The CDR3, as DNA: TGTGCCAGCATCGGGGGGCGGCGGTTGGGTGGCTACACCTTC.

The chain is built from TRBV13 and TRBJ2-3, with 7 bases matching TRBD2. Germline V gene lookup returns CDR1 PRHDT and CDR2 FYEKMQ (reference sequence). The V and J ends lost 6 bases and 1 base, in that order; junction bases with no gene match: 4. This CDR3 is 14 amino acids long. The CDR3 DNA is TGTGCCAGCAGGTTACGGGGGGGCACAGATACGCAGTATTTT. It encodes CASRLRGGTDTQYF. The complete variable domain, with remaining parts taken from reference TRBV13 and TRBJ2-3, reads AAGVIQSPRHLIKEKRETATLKCYPIPRHDTVYWYQQGPGQDPQFLISFYEKMQSDKGSIPDRFSAQQFSDYHSELNMSSLELGDSALYFCASRLRGGTDTQYFGPGTRLTVL.

The chain uses TRBV7-2 and TRBJ2-7, with D perhaps TRBD2 (6 bases). The germline CDR1 and CDR2 sequences are SGHTA and FQGNSA. Trimming removed 5 bases at V and 4 bases at J, with 15 bases between. The CDR3 spans 14 residues. The CDR3 loop reads CASSRDGRGYEQYV. The CDR3 DNA sequence: TGTGCCAGCAGCCGGGATGGGCGGGGTTACGAGCAGTACGTC.

The chain is built from TRBV6-5 and TRBJ1-1, with D perhaps TRBD1 (5 bases). CDR3 length equals 13 residues. Trimming stripped 3 bases from V and 7 bases from J, with 12 bases between. Germline-derived CDR1 and CDR2 are MNHEY and SVGAGI. The chain's CDR3 is CASSYGGVGEAFF. CDR3 in DNA: TGTGCCAGCAGTTATGGGGGGGTGGGTGAAGCTTTCTTT.

The chain combines TRBV4-1 with TRBJ2-1, with D perhaps matching TRBD2 (5 bases). The V gene lost 1 base and the J gene lost 8 bases, with 15 bases spanning the gap. There are 15 residues in the CDR3. Germline-derived CDR1 and CDR2 are MGHRA and YSYEKL. As DNA, the CDR3 is TGCGCCAGCAGCCAAGGGGGAGCAGTTGGGGATGAGCAGTTCTTC. As protein: CASSQGGAVGDEQFF.

This clone has more than one count but fewer than ten. J is TRBJ2-6 and V is TRBV7-2, with a weak D call TRBD2 (6 bases). The CDR3 length is 17 residues. Trimming stripped 1 base from V and 0 bases from J, with 10 bases between. Germline assignment: CDR1 SGHTA and CDR2 FQGNSA. The CDR3 loop reads CASSLGGLLSGANVLTF. The CDR3 DNA follows: TGTGCCAGCAGCTTAGGGGGACTTCTCTCTGGGGCCAACGTCCTGACTTTC.

This clone was observed a single time. The CDR3 region has the DNA TGCAGTGCTACAGGGGGCACTGAAGCTTTCTTT. Its translation is CSATGGTEAFF. The V gene is TRBV20-1, the J gene TRBJ1-1; 7 positions agree with TRBD1. Germline CDR1 reads DFQATT; CDR2 reads SNEGSKA (reference sequence). Losses at the gene ends were 4 bases for V and 4 bases for J; bases not matched to a gene: 0. The CDR3 runs 11 residues.

This clone was picked up one time. This rearrangement joins TRBV10-1 to TRBJ2-5; D is possibly TRBD2 (6 bases). This CDR3 has 13 amino acids. The V end was cut by 8 bases, the J end by 0 bases, with 10 bases between. Germline V gene lookup returns CDR1 WNHNN and CDR2 SYGVQD (reference sequence). The CDR3 loop is CASGGMDQETQYF. The CDR3 bases are TGCGCCAGCGGGGGGATGGACCAAGAGACCCAGTACTTC.

The genes are TRBV4-1 and TRBJ1-5, with TRBD1 matching 7 bases. Losses at the gene ends were 0 bases for V and 7 bases for J; bases not matched to a gene: 6. Germline values: CDR1 MGHRA, CDR2 YSYEKL. The CDR3 has 15 residues. Written as DNA, the CDR3 is TGCGCCAGCAGCCAAGATACAGGGGAGTACCAGCCCCAGCATTTT. Residues: CASSQDTGEYQPQHF.

The rearrangement uses TRBV5-1 and TRBJ2-3; weak D call: TRBD1 (5 bases). Germline CDR1 reads SGHRS; CDR2 reads YFSETQ. V lost 4 bases and J 0 bases, leaving 9 bases between the germline ends. This CDR3 region has 14 residues. For the CDR3, the DNA is TGCGCCAGCAGCAAGGACATTAGCACAGATACGCAGTATTTT. Translating gives CASSKDISTDTQYF.

This clone was observed at least ten times. The rearrangement uses TRBV5-1 and TRBJ1-5; D unresolved. V lost 0 bases and J 2 bases, leaving 9 bases between the germline ends. CDR3 length: 15 residues. Germline-derived CDR1 and CDR2 are SGHRS and YFSETQ. CDR3 loop: CASSLDGDGNQPQHF. The CDR3 nucleotides read TGCGCCAGCAGCTTGGACGGGGATGGCAATCAGCCCCAGCATTTT.

This clone was seen more than once but under ten times. The chain uses TRBV4-3 and TRBJ1-2, with TRBD1 identical over 7 bases. Looked up from germline, CDR1 is LGHNA and CDR2 is YSLEER. The CDR3 contains 15 residues. J was trimmed by 4 bases and V by 4 bases; bases with no gene match: 9. DNA of the CDR3: TGCGCCAGCAGCCGAAAGACAGGGATTCTCTATGGCTACACCTTC. Translation: CASSRKTGILYGYTF.

V and J are TRBV6-5 and TRBJ1-2, with TRBD1 identical over 8 bases. Germline values: CDR1 MNHEY, CDR2 SVGAGI. This CDR3 spans 14 amino acids. V was clipped by 5 bases and J by 8 bases; unmatched bases: 10. As DNA, the CDR3 is TGTGCCAGCAGTCTTCGGACAGGGCGTCTCGGCTACACCTTC. This translates into CASSLRTGRLGYTF.

This sequence joins TRBV2 and TRBJ1-6, with TRBD1 matching over 8 bases. The ends lost 3 bases at V and 10 bases at J; junction bases unmatched: 8. CDR1 is SNHLY and CDR2 is FYNNEI in the germline V gene. The CDR3 is 15 residues long. The CDR3 DNA is TGTGCCAGCAGTGAGACCCAGGGGGCAGGGTCACCCCTCCACTTT. This encodes CASSETQGAGSPLHF. Together with reference TRBV2 and TRBJ1-6, the CDR3 gives the full variable domain: EPEVTQTPSHQVTQMGQEVILRCVPISNHLYFYWYRQILGQKVEFLVSFYNNEISEKSEIFDDQFSVERPDGSNFTLKIRSTKLEDSAMYFCASSETQGAGSPLHFGNGTRLTVT.

The chain joins TRBV5-1 to TRBJ2-5, with TRBD2 matching over 10 bases. Per the germline V gene, CDR1 is SGHRS and CDR2 is YFSETQ. Trimming took 4 bases from V and 5 from J; bases not matched to a gene: 5. The CDR3 is 14 residues long. CDR3 loop: CASSGTSEGETQYF. CDR3 nucleotide sequence: TGCGCCAGCAGCGGGACTAGCGAGGGGGAGACCCAGTACTTC.

The sample holds a few counts of this clone. CDR3 loop: CAISGTRGHRPQHF. Here the CDR3 DNA reads TGTGCCATCAGTGGTACCAGGGGCCATCGGCCCCAGCATTTT. The gene calls are TRBV10-3 and TRBJ1-5; the D gene is possibly TRBD1 (6 bases). The CDR3 is made up of 14 amino acids. The V end was cut by 4 bases, the J end by 9 bases, with 16 bases between. Germline-derived CDR1 and CDR2 are ENHRY and SYGVKD.

The rearrangement links TRBV14 to TRBJ2-3; 10 positions agree with TRBD2. The CDR3 contains 15 residues. CDR1 is SGHDN and CDR2 is FVKESK in the germline V gene. Germline trimming cut 4 bases from V and 1 base from J; bases unmatched to any gene: 2. CDR3 protein: CASSPGTSGTDTQYF. For the CDR3, the DNA is TGTGCCAGCAGCCCGGGGACTAGCGGCACAGATACGCAGTATTTT.

The chain carries TRBV7-6 and TRBJ1-4; a weak D match, TRBD1 (5 bases). Trimming shortened V by 1 base and J by 4 bases, and 10 bases separated the two germline ends. In germline, CDR1 is SGHVS, CDR2 FNYEAQ. The CDR3 is 15 residues long. CDR3 DNA: TGTGCCAGCAGCTTAGGGTCCGGGGGTAATGAAAAACTGTTTTTT. Translating it yields CASSLGSGGNEKLFF.

The chain is built from TRBV14 and TRBJ1-4; tentatively, D is TRBD1 (5 bases). Germline V gene data show CDR1 as SGHDN and CDR2 as FVKESK. V lost 4 bases and J 4 bases, leaving 16 bases between the germline ends. The CDR3 spans 16 residues. In nucleotides, the CDR3 is TGTGCCAGCAGCCGAGAGACAGTCAACGATAATGAAAAACTGTTTTTT. This gives the protein CASSRETVNDNEKLFF.

The rearrangement uses TRBV10-3 and TRBJ2-1; no clear D gene. The V and J ends lost 3 bases and 7 bases respectively, with 10 bases between them. Germline lookup yields CDR1 ENHRY and CDR2 SYGVKD. The CDR3 has 13 residues. DNA of the CDR3: TGTGCCATCAGTGATGGTCTATGGAATGAGCAGTTCTTC. Translated: CAISDGLWNEQFF.

The genes are TRBV5-1 and TRBJ2-3; D gene uncertain. The CDR3 consists of 11 residues. CDR1 is SGHRS, CDR2 YFSETQ, per germline. V was clipped by 3 bases and J by 6 bases, with 5 bases between them. The CDR3 sequence is CASSSEDTQYF. The CDR3, as DNA: TGCGCCAGCAGCTCGGAGGATACGCAGTATTTT.

The chain combines TRBV15 with TRBJ2-7, with D perhaps matching TRBD2 (6 bases). CDR3 size: 12 residues. V was trimmed by 9 bases and J by 5 bases, leaving 14 bases between them. CDR1 is LNHNV and CDR2 is YYDKDF in the germline V gene (reference sequence). Here the CDR3 DNA reads TGTGCCACTCGCGATTGGGGGGACGAGCAGTACTTC. This sequence encodes CATRDWGDEQYF.

CDR3 residues: CASSQEGTPPYGYTF. Written as DNA, the CDR3 is TGTGCCAGCAGCCAAGAGGGGACACCCCCCTATGGCTACACCTTC. The chain recombines TRBV4-2 with TRBJ1-2, with D possibly being TRBD1 (6 bases). The CDR3 runs 15 residues. Germline loops: CDR1 LGHNA, CDR2 YNFKEQ. V was pared by 0 bases and J by 4 bases, with 12 bases between.